This T cell receptor beta chain is from a study of blood T cell repertoires in COVID-19. As originally analysed: Scientists estimated how many nucleated cells there were by amplifying reference gene primers. Only in-frame clones appear in the TCRdb table, and some are missing; sequencing was by immunoSEQ multiplex PCR. That table is the source of V, J and clone size, and D and trimming were worked out from the DNA. Here the sample spans tens of thousands of clones, less than 95% being singletons. Sequenced sample: peripheral blood. This receptor was identified in a man older than 75 with acute or convalescent COVID-19.

The CDR3 spells CASSIVSYQPQHF. CDR3 bases: TGTGCCAGTAGTATAGTCAGTTATCAGCCCCAGCATTTT. V gene TRBV19 combines with J gene TRBJ1-5; no clear D. This CDR3 spans 13 amino acids. CDR1 and CDR2 from the germline V gene are LNHDA and SQIVND (reference sequence). The germline V and J ends were trimmed by 1 base and 5 bases, with 6 bases remaining between them.